This T cell receptor beta chain was found in a study of CD8+ T cells in alopecia areata (dated by TCRdb to the late 2010s). Study-wide context: The study used high-throughput TCRbeta sequencing to examine T cell clonal expansion in alopecia areata, in both the C3H/HeJ mouse model and human patients. On the human side, TCRbeta sequencing was run on scalp tissue and on sorted CD4+ and CD8+ peripheral blood T cells from healthy controls and from alopecia areata patients with either patchy or totalis/universalis disease. Scalp clonality was compared across normal scalp (n=4), patchy alopecia areata scalp (n=8), and alopecia totalis/universalis scalp (n=8). RNA came from the PAXgene miRNA kit for fixed scalp, the miRNeasy kit for PBMCs, and the RNeasy kit for mouse skin. TCRbeta CDR3 regions were amplified by immunoSEQ multiplex PCR using 35 Vbeta forward and 13 Jbeta reverse primers. Results the study describes overall, beyond this receptor: Lesional scalp, especially in alopecia totalis/universalis, showed higher clonality and more expanded CD8+ clones than normal scalp, suggesting antigenic drive. Resident alphabeta T cells in normal human skin are also sequenced, complicating scalp TCR repertoire analysis, unlike mouse skin dominated by gammadelta T cells. Shared TCR sequences between patients were less evident than in mice, which may be partly attributable to HLA diversity in the patient population.

PBMCs were isolated by density centrifugation and stained for CD3, CD4 and CD8, and CD4+ and CD8+ T cells were sorted on a FACSAria. Scalp biopsies and blood samples were provided by unaffected controls. Turning to this clone: Its binding antigen is unknown. No much larger clone is present one base from it, and per-base qualities are unavailable.

From a lookup of the germline V gene, CDR1 and CDR2 are SGHTA and FQGNSA. CDR3 length: 14 amino acids, cysteine to phenylalanine. Only the CDR3 part of the read is kept: 42 bases, read in frame from the first base. Trimming costs V 1 base and J 2 bases, and their ends lie 7 bases apart. The library was obtained by the immunoSEQ multiplex PCR assay. To provide template for TCR sequencing, every sample had RNA extracted and reverse transcribed into cDNA. First-strand cDNA was synthesized with SuperScript III using a 2:1 mix of oligo-dT and random hexamers. A synthetic immune receptor repertoire was used to measure amplification bias, and any remaining bias was corrected computationally. The paper's data handling went like this. After raw reads were preprocessed to remove errors, the CDR3 was defined following IMGT conventions as running from the conserved cysteine to phenylalanine. To get clonality, Shannon entropy was normalized by log2 of the number of productive unique TCRs and the result was subtracted from 1. Whether scalp clones were CD4 or CD8 was inferred by matching scalp TCRbeta sequences against CD4 and CD8 repertoires sorted from blood. TCRdb retrieved this table from immuneACCESS and kept in-frame rearrangements only. Not all clones are present; in checked studies, unresolved V genes account for under half, and no reason is known for the remainder. Clonal size and the V and J genes are those of that table, whereas D and trimming came from the DNA. In all, the sample holds roughly 120,000 clones, and approximately 58% of those were seen once. Jointly, the top ten make up around 2.7% of the sample.

The rearranged chain carries TRBV7-2 and TRBJ2-3; the D gene cannot be named for sure. The TCR sequence derives from a human donor in good health. The sequencing sample was made of CD4+ T cells sorted from blood. The nucleotide sequence is TGTGCCAGCAGCTTAGGCCTGCTCACAGATACGCAGTATTTT. Translation gives CASSLGLLTDTQYF.